The clone carrying this T cell receptor beta chain was detected a few times. Its antigen is not identified. CD4+ T cell IFNgamma after overnight CMV lysate exposure gave donor CMV status. Cells stained for CD3, CD4, CD8, CD45RA and CD27 were sorted into four subsets. This record comes from a study of naive and memory T cell subsets. Two oligonucleotides, mixed equimolar, formed the beta constant-region primer covering TRBC1 and TRBC2. Four rounds of PCR amplified the ligated cDNA using nested alpha and beta constant-region primers plus SP2. A 12-nucleotide UMI and the SP2 primer were added to the cDNA 3' end by oligonucleotide ligation. Via MiXCR, TCRdb re-called the UMI-ligation and nested PCR reads, giving one row per CDR3 protein. The sample carries about 90,000 distinct CDR3 sequences, 11% recorded once. The V end lost 0 bases, the J end lost 0 bases, and 6 bases lay between the germline ends. The germline gives CDR1 SNHLY, CDR2 FYNNEI. The CDR3 has 15 amino acids.

Study-wide points: Possibly reflecting memory cells re-expressing CD45RA, a few larger clonotypes occurred in naive repertoires, especially CD8. Findings for naive and memory subsets could not be checked against ground truth.

The receptor's source is a human donor in good health. Specimen: naive CD4+ T cells from blood. The V and J genes are TRBV2 and TRBJ1-5; no clear D. CDR3 loop: CASSEAPGSNQPQHF. The DNA of the CDR3 is TGTGCCAGCAGTGAAGCGCCAGGTAGCAATCAGCCCCAGCATTTT.